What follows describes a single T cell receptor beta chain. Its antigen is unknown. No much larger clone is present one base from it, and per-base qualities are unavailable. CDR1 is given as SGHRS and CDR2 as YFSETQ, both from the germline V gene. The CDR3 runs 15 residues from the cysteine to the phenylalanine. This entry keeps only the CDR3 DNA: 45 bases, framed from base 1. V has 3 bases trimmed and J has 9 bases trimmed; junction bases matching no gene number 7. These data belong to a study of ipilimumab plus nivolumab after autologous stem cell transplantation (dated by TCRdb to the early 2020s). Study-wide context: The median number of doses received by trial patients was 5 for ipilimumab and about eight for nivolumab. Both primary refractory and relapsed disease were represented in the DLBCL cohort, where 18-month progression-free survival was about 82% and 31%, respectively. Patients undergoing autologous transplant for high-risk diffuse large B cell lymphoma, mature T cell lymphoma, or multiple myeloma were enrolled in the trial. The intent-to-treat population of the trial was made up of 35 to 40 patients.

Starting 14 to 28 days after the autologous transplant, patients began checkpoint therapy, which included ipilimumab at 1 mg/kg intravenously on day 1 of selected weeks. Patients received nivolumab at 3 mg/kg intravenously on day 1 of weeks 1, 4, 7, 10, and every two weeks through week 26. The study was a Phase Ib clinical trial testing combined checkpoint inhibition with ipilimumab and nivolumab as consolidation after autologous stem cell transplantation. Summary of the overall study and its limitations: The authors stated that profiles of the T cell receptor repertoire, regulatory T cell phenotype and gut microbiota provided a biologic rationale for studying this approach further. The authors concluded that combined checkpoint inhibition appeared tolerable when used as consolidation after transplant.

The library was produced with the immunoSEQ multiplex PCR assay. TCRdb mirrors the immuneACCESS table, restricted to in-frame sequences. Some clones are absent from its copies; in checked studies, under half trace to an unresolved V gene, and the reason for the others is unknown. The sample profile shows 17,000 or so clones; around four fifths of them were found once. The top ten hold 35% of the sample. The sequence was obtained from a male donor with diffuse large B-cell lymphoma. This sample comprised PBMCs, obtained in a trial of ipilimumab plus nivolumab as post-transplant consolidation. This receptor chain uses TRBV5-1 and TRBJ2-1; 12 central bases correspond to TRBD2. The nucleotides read TGCGCCAGCAGCTCTAGACTAGCGGGAGCTGCTGAGCAGTTCTTC. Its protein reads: CASSSRLAGAAEQFF.